The 25 T cell receptor beta chains below come from one sample, sequenced in a study of blood T cell repertoires in COVID-19. Sequencing used immunoSEQ multiplex PCR; TCRdb keeps in-frame clones, though not all of them. The sample shows 180,000 or so clones, around 86% of them seen only once. The sequenced sample was peripheral blood. Source of these receptors: a man aged 18 to 29 with acute or convalescent COVID-19.

This chain links TRBV19 with TRBJ1-4; D is ambiguous. The CDR3 contains 15 residues. V shed 8 bases and J shed 5 bases, with 18 bases lying between them. Germline V lookup: CDR1 LNHDA, CDR2 SQIVND (reference sequence). CDR3 nucleotide sequence: TGTGCCAGTGCCCAGGCCGGGGTCAACAATGAAAAACTGTTTTTT. It encodes CASAQAGVNNEKLFF.

The gene calls are TRBV24-1 and TRBJ2-2; 9 bases match TRBD1. Germline CDR1 KGHDR, CDR2 SFDVKD. J was trimmed by 3 bases and V by 2 bases; bases with no gene match: 3. This CDR3 contains 16 residues. CDR3: CATSDSDRGDTGELFF. The CDR3 region has the DNA TGTGCCACCAGTGATTCGGACAGGGGTGACACCGGGGAGCTGTTTTTT.

The V and J genes are TRBV9 and TRBJ2-7, with D possibly matching TRBD1 (6 bases). Germline CDR1 and CDR2: SGDLS and YYNGEE. V was trimmed by 4 bases and J by 4 bases, leaving 15 bases between them. This CDR3 is 14 amino acids long. The CDR3 DNA is TGTGCCAGCAGCCACCAGGACAGCTTATACGAGCAGTACTTC. Protein product: CASSHQDSLYEQYF.

The CDR3 DNA reads TGCGCCAGCAGCTTGAGGGCTAGCGGGGGCACAGATACGCAGTATTTT. It is translated as CASSLRASGGTDTQYF. The rearrangement uses TRBV5-1 and TRBJ2-3; 9 positions match TRBD2. The CDR3 spans 16 residues. The ends lost 1 base at V and 1 base at J; junction bases unmatched: 4. From germline, CDR1 is SGHRS and CDR2 YFSETQ.

V usage is TRBV30 and J usage is TRBJ1-2, with 9 nucleotides matching TRBD1. Germline CDR1 reads GTSNPN; CDR2 reads SVGIG (reference sequence). There are 13 residues in the CDR3. V shed 1 base and J 8 bases; nucleotides not matched to a gene: 5. The CDR3 loop reads CAWSDPQGAGYTF. The CDR3 DNA sequence: TGTGCCTGGAGTGATCCACAGGGGGCGGGCTACACCTTC. The full variable domain, in which reference TRBV30 and TRBJ1-2 provide the parts outside the CDR3, is SQTIHQWPATLVQPVGSPLSLECTVEGTSNPNLYWYRQAAGRGLQLLFYSVGIGQISSEVPQNLSASRPQDRQFILSSKKLLLSDSGFYLCAWSDPQGAGYTFGSGTRLTVV.

J is TRBJ2-7 and V is TRBV9; TRBD1 aligns across 9 bases. Trimming removed 4 bases from V and 2 bases from J; junction bases left unmatched: 4. Germline-derived CDR1 and CDR2 are SGDLS and YYNGEE. The CDR3 is made up of 14 amino acids. CDR3 sequence: CASSPGTGTYEQYV. The CDR3 region has the DNA TGTGCCAGCAGCCCCGGGACAGGGACCTACGAGCAGTACGTC.

This clone was detected once. The chain couples TRBV15 to TRBJ1-6; TRBD1 might be the D (5 bases). Germline V CDR1 and CDR2: LNHNV, YYDKDF (reference sequence). This CDR3 has 18 residues. V was cut by 2 bases and J by 3 bases, with 17 bases left in between. Here the CDR3 DNA reads TGTGCCACCAGCAGACGGGGGAGGGGAACTTTCTATAATTCACCCCTCCACTTT. Protein product: CATSRRGRGTFYNSPLHF.

The chain employs TRBV3-1 (or the pseudogene TRBV3-2) and TRBJ1-1; 10 positions match TRBD1. Per the germline V gene, CDR1 is LGHDT and CDR2 is YNNKEL (reference sequence). This CDR3 contains 13 residues. V was clipped by 6 bases and J by 5 bases; unmatched bases: 3. Here the CDR3 reads CASSDRGQTEAFF. As DNA, the CDR3 is TGTGCCAGCAGTGACAGGGGGCAAACTGAAGCTTTCTTT.

The V call is TRBV6-6, the J call TRBJ2-2, with 7 bases identical to TRBD1. The CDR3 covers 16 residues. The junction had 3 bases not matched to a gene; V was cut back by 2 bases and J by 0 bases. The germline CDR1 and CDR2 sequences are MNHNY and SVGAGI (reference sequence). The CDR3 DNA is TGTGCCAGCAGTTACAGAGGGGGCGCGAACACCGGGGAGCTGTTTTTT. Its protein is CASSYRGGANTGELFF.

Concerning this clone itself: One end of the junction fails to match germline, which may point to a read error. V gene TRBV19 combines with J gene TRBJ2-3; 9 bases are a match to TRBD2. Germline V gene lookup returns CDR1 LNHDA and CDR2 SQIVND (reference sequence). This CDR3 has 15 residues. The CDR3 loop is CASSGFSGGTDTQYF. The CDR3 region has the DNA TGTGCCAGTAGTGGGTTTAGCGGGGGCACTGATACGCAGTATTTT.

The rearrangement links TRBV27 to TRBJ1-6; 9 bases map to TRBD1. Germline CDR1 reads MNHEY; CDR2 reads SMNVEV (reference sequence). V dropped 8 bases and J dropped 2; count of bases not matched to a gene: 13. The CDR3 totals 18 residues. CDR3 residues: CASGTPGQGFTYNSPLHF. CDR3 DNA: TGTGCCAGCGGCACCCCGGGACAGGGTTTCACCTATAATTCACCCCTCCACTTT.

The CDR3, as DNA: TGTGCCAGCAGTTACTCGCGCAGGGCGGGGACTGAAGCTTTCTTT. Its translation is CASSYSRRAGTEAFF. This chain links TRBV6-5 with TRBJ1-1, with a tentative D call TRBD1 (5 bases). CDR3 length equals 15 residues. Looked up from germline, CDR1 is MNHEY and CDR2 is SVGAGI. Trimming shortened V by 0 bases and J by 5 bases, and 13 bases separated the two germline ends.

This chain joins TRBV5-1 and TRBJ2-4; TRBD1 might be the D (5 bases). Deletions cut 0 bases from V and 8 bases from J, with 12 bases between. CDR1 is SGHRS and CDR2 is YFSETQ in the germline V gene. This CDR3 contains 14 residues. As DNA, the CDR3 is TGCGCCAGCAGCTTGGATGAAGGGGTATACATTCAGTACTTC. It codes for CASSLDEGVYIQYF.

The chain is built from TRBV6-6 and TRBJ2-2; 7 nucleotides match TRBD2. The V gene end was trimmed by 6 bases and the J gene end by 0 bases; junction bases not matched to a gene: 7. The CDR3 totals 16 residues. The V gene's germline CDR1 is MNHNY and CDR2 SVGAGI (reference sequence). CDR3 sequence: CASRRTGTTNTGELFF. The CDR3 nucleotides are TGTGCCAGCAGGCGAACCGGGACTACGAACACCGGGGAGCTGTTTTTT.

The rearrangement links TRBV7-2 to TRBJ2-4; 7 bases line up with TRBD2. Trimming at V came to 5 bases and at J to 0 bases, leaving 4 bases not matched to a gene. The CDR3 covers 15 residues. Germline loops: CDR1 SGHTA, CDR2 FQGNSA. In DNA, the CDR3 is TGTGCCAGCAGCCTTAGCGGGCTAGCCAAAAACATTCAGTACTTC. This gives the protein CASSLSGLAKNIQYF. The full variable domain, rest sourced from reference TRBV7-2 and TRBJ2-4, is GAGVSQSPSNKVTEKGKDVELRCDPISGHTALYWYRQSLGQGLEFLIYFQGNSAPDKSGLPSDRFSAERTGGSVSTLTIQRTQQEDSAVYLCASSLSGLAKNIQYFGAGTRLSVL.

CDR3 sequence: CASSLVSGTGELFF. DNA for the CDR3: TGTGCCAGCAGTTTAGTTTCAGGCACCGGGGAGCTGTTTTTT. The genes are TRBV27 and TRBJ2-2, with D hard to call. The V and J ends lost 2 bases and 4 bases respectively, with 8 bases between them. CDR1 and CDR2 from the germline V gene are MNHEY and SMNVEV (reference sequence). The CDR3 runs to 14 residues.

This chain joins TRBV2 and TRBJ1-1, with TRBD1 matching 9 bases. Germline-derived CDR1 and CDR2 are SNHLY and FYNNEI. This CDR3 is 12 amino acids long. The ends lost 6 bases at V and 8 bases at J; junction bases unmatched: 4. CDR3 coding DNA: TGTGCCAGCAGGGAACAGGGGGCAGAAGCTTTCTTT. It encodes CASREQGAEAFF.

As concerns this clone: Other DNA sequences in the sample encode the same CDR3. The rearrangement joins TRBV6-5 to TRBJ1-2; 8 bases match TRBD1. CDR1 and CDR2 (germline): MNHEY, SVGAGI. Trimming at V came to 5 bases and at J to 2 bases, leaving 1 base not matched to a gene. The CDR3 runs to 13 residues. The CDR3 DNA is TGTGCCAGCAGTCGGACAGGGAACTATGGCTACACCTTC. Amino acid sequence: CASSRTGNYGYTF.

The J gene is TRBJ1-1, the V gene TRBV28; tentative D call: TRBD1 (6 bases). The CDR3 length is 18 residues. Germline lookup yields CDR1 MDHEN and CDR2 SYDVKM. The V end lost 6 bases, the J end lost 1 base, and 24 bases lay between the germline ends. CDR3 protein: CASRPGTPYRHGNTEAFF. As DNA, the CDR3 is TGTGCCAGCAGACCTGGGACACCTTATAGACATGGGAACACTGAAGCTTTCTTT.

The chain uses TRBV5-4 and TRBJ2-1; 7 positions agree with TRBD2. The CDR3 consists of 15 residues. From germline, CDR1 is SGHNT and CDR2 YYREEE (reference sequence). With V trimmed by 4 bases and J by 2 bases, 6 bases remained unmatched. CDR3 sequence: CASSTPSGPYNEQFF. CDR3 bases: TGTGCCAGCAGCACTCCTAGCGGACCCTACAATGAGCAGTTCTTC.

For this clone: The sample holds other DNA sequences that translate to the same CDR3. The genes are TRBV18 and TRBJ1-6; 8 positions match TRBD1. Unmatched junction bases numbered 10, after V lost 1 base and J lost 8 bases. The V gene's germline CDR1 is KGHSH and CDR2 LQKENI. The CDR3 extends over 17 amino acids. CDR3 protein: CASSPLAGGSVDSPLHF. For the CDR3, the DNA is TGTGCCAGCTCACCACTCGCAGGGGGCTCCGTAGATTCACCCCTCCACTTT.

The chain uses TRBV5-4 and TRBJ1-4, with 9 bases that match TRBD1. With 4 bases clipped from V and 7 bases from J, the junction kept 5 bases outside the gene matches. The CDR3 is 14 amino acids. Looked up from germline, CDR1 is SGHNT and CDR2 is YYREEE (reference sequence). CDR3 sequence reads: CASSRTGAGEKLFF. The CDR3 DNA sequence: TGTGCCAGCAGCCGGACAGGGGCCGGTGAAAAACTGTTTTTT.

V is TRBV30 and J is TRBJ2-5, with D tentatively TRBD2 (5 bases). V was trimmed by 2 bases and J by 9 bases, leaving 13 bases between them. Looked up from germline, CDR1 is GTSNPN and CDR2 is SVGIG (reference sequence). The CDR3 runs to 12 residues. CDR3 amino acids: CAWSRADGAQYF. The DNA for the CDR3 is TGTGCCTGGAGTCGAGCGGATGGAGCCCAGTACTTC.

V and J are TRBV5-1 and TRBJ2-5; possibly TRBD1 for D (6 bases). Trimming took off 0 bases at V and 5 bases at J, with 14 bases between the two ends. Germline V gives CDR1 SGHRS, CDR2 YFSETQ. The CDR3 loop spans 15 amino acids. CDR3 protein: CASSLEGGEGETQYF. The CDR3 region has the DNA TGCGCCAGCAGCTTGGAAGGGGGAGAGGGGGAGACCCAGTACTTC.

This chain connects TRBV6-2 or TRBV6-3 to TRBJ1-2; 11 bases map to TRBD1. V lost 4 bases, J lost 0 bases, and 10 bases stayed unmatched. From germline, CDR1 is MNHEY and CDR2 SVGEGT. The CDR3 length is 18 residues. CDR3 residues: CASSWDGPGQGANYGYTF. The CDR3 nucleotides read TGTGCCAGCAGTTGGGACGGCCCGGGACAGGGGGCTAACTATGGCTACACCTTC.